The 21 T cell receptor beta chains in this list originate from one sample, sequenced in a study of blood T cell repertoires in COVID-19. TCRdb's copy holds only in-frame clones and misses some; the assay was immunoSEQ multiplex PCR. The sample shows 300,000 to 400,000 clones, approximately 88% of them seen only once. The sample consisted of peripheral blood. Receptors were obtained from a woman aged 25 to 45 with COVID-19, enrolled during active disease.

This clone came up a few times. The CDR3 region is CASSWRDSNYGYTF. The CDR3 bases are TGCGCCAGCAGCTGGCGGGACAGTAACTATGGCTACACCTTC. This chain links TRBV5-1 with TRBJ1-2, with 7 positions matching TRBD1. This CDR3 has 14 amino acids. With V trimmed by 3 bases and J by 1 base, 3 bases remained unmatched. Germline CDR1 and CDR2: SGHRS and YFSETQ.

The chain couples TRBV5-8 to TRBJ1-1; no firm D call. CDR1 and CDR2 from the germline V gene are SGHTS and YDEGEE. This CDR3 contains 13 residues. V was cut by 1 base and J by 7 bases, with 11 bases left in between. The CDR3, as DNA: TGTGCCAGCAGCTTGTTCCCGGGTAATGAAGCTTTCTTT. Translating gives CASSLFPGNEAFF.

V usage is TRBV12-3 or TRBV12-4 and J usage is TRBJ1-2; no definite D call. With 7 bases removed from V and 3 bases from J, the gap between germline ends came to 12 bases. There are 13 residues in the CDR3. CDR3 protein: CASMSGSYYGYTF. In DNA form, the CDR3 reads TGTGCCAGCATGTCAGGATCTTACTATGGCTACACCTTC.

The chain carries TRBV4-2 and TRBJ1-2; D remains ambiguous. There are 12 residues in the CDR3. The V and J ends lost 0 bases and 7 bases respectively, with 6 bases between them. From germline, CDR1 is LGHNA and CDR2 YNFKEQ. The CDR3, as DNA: TGTGCCAGCAGCCAAGAGGCGGGTGGCTACACCTTC. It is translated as CASSQEAGGYTF.

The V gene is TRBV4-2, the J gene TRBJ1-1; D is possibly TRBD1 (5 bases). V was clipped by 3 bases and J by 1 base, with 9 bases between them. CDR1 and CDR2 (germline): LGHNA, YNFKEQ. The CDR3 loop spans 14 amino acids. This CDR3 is CASSHPTENTEAFF. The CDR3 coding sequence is TGTGCCAGCAGCCACCCGACAGAGAACACTGAAGCTTTCTTT.

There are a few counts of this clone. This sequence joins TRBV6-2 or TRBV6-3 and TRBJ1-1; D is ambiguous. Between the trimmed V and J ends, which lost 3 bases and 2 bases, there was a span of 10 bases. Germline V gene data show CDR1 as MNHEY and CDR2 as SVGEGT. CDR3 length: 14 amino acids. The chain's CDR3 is CASSYNGVNTEAFF. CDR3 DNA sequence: TGTGCCAGCAGTTATAACGGGGTTAACACTGAAGCTTTCTTT.

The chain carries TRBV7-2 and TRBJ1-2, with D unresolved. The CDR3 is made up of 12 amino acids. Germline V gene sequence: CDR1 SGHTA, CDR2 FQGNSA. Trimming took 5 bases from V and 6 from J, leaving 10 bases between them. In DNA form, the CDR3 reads TGTGCCAGCAGCCCCTCCGGGGATGGCTACACCTTC. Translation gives CASSPSGDGYTF. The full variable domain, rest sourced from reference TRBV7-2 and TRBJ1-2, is GAGVSQSPSNKVTEKGKDVELRCDPISGHTALYWYRQSLGQGLEFLIYFQGNSAPDKSGLPSDRFSAERTGGSVSTLTIQRTQQEDSAVYLCASSPSGDGYTFGSGTRLTVV.

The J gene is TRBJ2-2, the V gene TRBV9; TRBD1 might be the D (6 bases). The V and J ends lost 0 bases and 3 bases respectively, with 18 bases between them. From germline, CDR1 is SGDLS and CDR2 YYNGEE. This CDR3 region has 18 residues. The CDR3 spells CASSVAPGERTHTGELFF. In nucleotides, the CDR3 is TGTGCCAGCAGCGTAGCCCCAGGGGAACGGACGCACACCGGGGAGCTGTTTTTT.

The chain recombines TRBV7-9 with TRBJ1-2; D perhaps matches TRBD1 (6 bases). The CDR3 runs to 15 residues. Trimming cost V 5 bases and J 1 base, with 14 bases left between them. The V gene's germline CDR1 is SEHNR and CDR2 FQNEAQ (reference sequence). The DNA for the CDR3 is TGTGCCAGCAGCACAACAGGGATCCTTAACTATGGCTACACCTTC. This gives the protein CASSTTGILNYGYTF.

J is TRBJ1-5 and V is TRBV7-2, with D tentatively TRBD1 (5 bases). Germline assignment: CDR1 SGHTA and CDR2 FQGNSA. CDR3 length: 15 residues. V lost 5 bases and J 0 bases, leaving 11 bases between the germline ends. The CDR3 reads CASSPGGVSNQPQHF. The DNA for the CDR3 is TGTGCCAGCAGCCCCGGGGGGGTTAGCAATCAGCCCCAGCATTTT.

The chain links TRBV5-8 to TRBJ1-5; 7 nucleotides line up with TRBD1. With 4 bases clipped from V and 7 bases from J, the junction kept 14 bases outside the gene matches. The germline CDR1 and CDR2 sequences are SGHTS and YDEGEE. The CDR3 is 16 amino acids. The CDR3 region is CASSTGALGVIQPQHF. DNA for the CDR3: TGTGCCAGCAGCACAGGGGCGCTCGGTGTCATCCAGCCCCAGCATTTT.

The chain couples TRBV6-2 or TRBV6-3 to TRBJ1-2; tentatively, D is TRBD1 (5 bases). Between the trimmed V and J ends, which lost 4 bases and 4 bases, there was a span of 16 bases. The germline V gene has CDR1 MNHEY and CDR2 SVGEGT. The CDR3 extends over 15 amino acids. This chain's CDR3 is CASSWRRGGAYGYTF. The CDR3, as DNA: TGTGCCAGCAGTTGGCGGAGGGGAGGTGCCTATGGCTACACCTTC.

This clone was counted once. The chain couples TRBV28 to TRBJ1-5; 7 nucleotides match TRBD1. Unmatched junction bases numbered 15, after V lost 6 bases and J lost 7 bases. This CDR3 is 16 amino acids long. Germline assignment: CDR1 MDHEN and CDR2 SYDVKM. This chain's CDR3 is CASRGTSRGIWQPQHF. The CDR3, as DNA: TGTGCCAGCAGGGGGACGTCCAGGGGGATCTGGCAGCCCCAGCATTTT. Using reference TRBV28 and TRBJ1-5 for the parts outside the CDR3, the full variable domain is DVKVTQSSRYLVKRTGEKVFLECVQDMDHENMFWYRQDPGLGLRLIYFSYDVKMKEKGDIPEGYSVSREKKERFSLILESASTNQTSMYLCASRGTSRGIWQPQHFGDGTRLSIL.

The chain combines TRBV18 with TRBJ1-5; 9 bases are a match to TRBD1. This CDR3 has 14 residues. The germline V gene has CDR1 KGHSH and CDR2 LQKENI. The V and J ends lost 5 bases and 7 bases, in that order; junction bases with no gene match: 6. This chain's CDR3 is CASSGGQGVQPQHF. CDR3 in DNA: TGTGCCAGCTCAGGGGGACAGGGCGTACAGCCCCAGCATTTT.

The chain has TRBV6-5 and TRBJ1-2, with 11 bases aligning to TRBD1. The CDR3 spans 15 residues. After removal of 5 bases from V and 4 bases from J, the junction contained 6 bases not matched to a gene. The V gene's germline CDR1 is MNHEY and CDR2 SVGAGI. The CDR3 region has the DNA TGTGCCAGCAGTCCAAGGACAGGGGGCGTCTATGGCTACACCTTC. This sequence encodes CASSPRTGGVYGYTF.

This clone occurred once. The CDR3 DNA follows: TGTGCCAGCAGCGTTAGCGGGGTGAACACCGGGGAGCTGTTTTTT. The encoded protein is CASSVSGVNTGELFF. The chain links TRBV9 to TRBJ2-2; the match to TRBD2 covers 8 bases. Germline trimming cut 2 bases from V and 1 base from J; bases unmatched to any gene: 1. The CDR3 has 15 residues. Germline V gives CDR1 SGDLS, CDR2 YYNGEE.

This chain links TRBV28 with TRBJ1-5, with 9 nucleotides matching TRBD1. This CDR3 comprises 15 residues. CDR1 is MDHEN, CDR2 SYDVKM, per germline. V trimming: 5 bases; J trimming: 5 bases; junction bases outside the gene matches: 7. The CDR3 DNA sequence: TGTGCCAGCAGTCAACGCGGGACAGGGCATCAGCCCCAGCATTTT. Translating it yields CASSQRGTGHQPQHF.

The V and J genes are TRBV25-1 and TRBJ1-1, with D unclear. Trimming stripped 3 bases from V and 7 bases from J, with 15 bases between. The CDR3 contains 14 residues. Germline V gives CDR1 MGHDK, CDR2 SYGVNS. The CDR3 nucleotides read TGTGCCAGCAGTGACACTCGCGCGGCGGGTGAAGCTTTCTTT. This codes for CASSDTRAAGEAFF.

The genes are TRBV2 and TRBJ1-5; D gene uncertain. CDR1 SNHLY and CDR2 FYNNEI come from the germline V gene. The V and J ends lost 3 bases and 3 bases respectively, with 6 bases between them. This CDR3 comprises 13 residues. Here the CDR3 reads CASSDSHNQPQHF. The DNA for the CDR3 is TGTGCCAGCAGTGACAGTCACAATCAGCCCCAGCATTTT.

The CDR3 DNA sequence: TGTGCCAGCAGCGTAGGCTTTGGAGTTTCCTACGAGCAGTACTTC. Protein product: CASSVGFGVSYEQYF. V and J are TRBV9 and TRBJ2-7; D remains ambiguous. The CDR3 sequence is 15 residues long. Trimming removed 0 bases from V and 1 base from J, with 11 bases in between. Per the germline V gene, CDR1 is SGDLS and CDR2 is YYNGEE. The whole variable domain, filled in from reference TRBV9 and TRBJ2-7, reads DSGVTQTPKHLITATGQRVTLRCSPRSGDLSVYWYQQSLDQGLQFLIQYYNGEERAKGNILERFSAQQFPDLHSELNLSSLELGDSALYFCASSVGFGVSYEQYFGPGTRLTVT.

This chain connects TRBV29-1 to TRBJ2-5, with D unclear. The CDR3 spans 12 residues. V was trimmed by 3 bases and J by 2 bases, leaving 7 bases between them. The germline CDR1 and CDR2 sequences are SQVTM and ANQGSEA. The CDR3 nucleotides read TGCAGCGTTGAGGCGGTTCAAGAGACCCAGTACTTC. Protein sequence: CSVEAVQETQYF.